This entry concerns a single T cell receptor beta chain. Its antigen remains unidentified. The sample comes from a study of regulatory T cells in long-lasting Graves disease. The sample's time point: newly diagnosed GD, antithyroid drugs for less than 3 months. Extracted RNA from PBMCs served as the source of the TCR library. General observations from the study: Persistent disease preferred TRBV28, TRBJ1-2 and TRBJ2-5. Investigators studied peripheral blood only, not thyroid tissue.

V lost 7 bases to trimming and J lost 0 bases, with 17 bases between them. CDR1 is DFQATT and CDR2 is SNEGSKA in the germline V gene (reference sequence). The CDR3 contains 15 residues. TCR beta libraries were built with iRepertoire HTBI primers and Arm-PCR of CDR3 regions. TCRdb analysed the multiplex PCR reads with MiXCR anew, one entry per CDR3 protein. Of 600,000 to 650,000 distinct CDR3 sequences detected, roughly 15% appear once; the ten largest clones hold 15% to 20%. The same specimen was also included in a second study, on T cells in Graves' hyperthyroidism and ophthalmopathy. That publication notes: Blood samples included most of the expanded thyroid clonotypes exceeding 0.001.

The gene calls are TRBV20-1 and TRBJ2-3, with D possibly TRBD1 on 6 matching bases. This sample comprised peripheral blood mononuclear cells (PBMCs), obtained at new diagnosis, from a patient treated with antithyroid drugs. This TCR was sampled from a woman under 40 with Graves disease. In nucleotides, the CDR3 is TGCAGTGTCAGCCTTAGGGGGATTAGCACAGATACGCAGTATTTT. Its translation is CSVSLRGISTDTQYF.